The 29 T cell receptor beta chains presented below share a single source sample, sequenced in a study of cytomegalovirus exposure and HLA in healthy donors. The PCR was carried out with 60 Vbeta primers and 13 Jbeta primers. Sequencing was performed with immunoSEQ multiplex PCR; in TCRdb, only in-frame clones are kept and a portion is missing. The profile covers 150,000 to 200,000 clones, with 80% appearing a single time and roughly 14% taken by the ten largest. What was sequenced was PBMCs. The receptor source for this set is a woman in her 40s in good health and CMV-seronegative.

The chain couples TRBV5-6 to TRBJ2-3; 9 bases agree with TRBD2. This CDR3 is 15 amino acids long. V shed 5 bases and J 7 bases; nucleotides not matched to a gene: 11. CDR1 and CDR2 (germline): SGHDT, YYEEEE. CDR3 region: CASSYGAGGTHTQYF. The CDR3 coding sequence is TGTGCCAGCAGTTACGGAGCGGGGGGCACGCATACGCAGTATTTT.

The chain combines TRBV11-3 with TRBJ1-5, with D tentatively TRBD1 (6 bases). This CDR3 spans 13 amino acids. Trimming took 5 bases from V and 3 from J, leaving 8 bases between them. From germline, CDR1 is SGHNT and CDR2 YENEEA. CDR3 protein: CASSRDNNQPQHF. CDR3 in DNA: TGTGCCAGCAGCCGGGACAACAATCAGCCCCAGCATTTT. Drawing the rest from reference TRBV11-3 and TRBJ1-5, the complete variable domain is EAGVVQSPRYKIIEKKQPVAFWCNPISGHNTLYWYLQNLGQGPELLIRYENEEAVDDSQLPKDRFSAERLKGVDSTLKIQPAELGDSAVYLCASSRDNNQPQHFGDGTRLSIL.

The chain is built from TRBV19 and TRBJ2-5, with D uncertain. The CDR3 has 12 residues. Trimming pared 5 bases from V and 5 bases from J, leaving 9 bases between. The germline V gene encodes CDR1 LNHDA and CDR2 SQIVND (reference sequence). The CDR3 bases are TGTGCCAGTAGTCTATCCATGGAGACCCAGTACTTC. As protein: CASSLSMETQYF.

The CDR3 region has the DNA TGTGCCAGCAAGTCGGGAATCCTAAATGAAAAACTGTTTTTT. Amino acid sequence: CASKSGILNEKLFF. J is TRBJ1-4 and V is TRBV2; D is unresolved. The CDR3 runs 14 residues. Germline loops: CDR1 SNHLY, CDR2 FYNNEI. The V end was cut by 7 bases, the J end by 5 bases, with 14 bases between.

V gene TRBV25-1 combines with J gene TRBJ2-7; D not certain. Germline V gives CDR1 MGHDK, CDR2 SYGVNS. V was pared by 5 bases and J by 3 bases, with 5 bases between. This CDR3 spans 11 amino acids. DNA of the CDR3: TGTGCCAGCAGTCGGGTCTACGAGCAGTACTTC. Translating gives CASSRVYEQYF.

This chain connects TRBV6-1 to TRBJ1-2, with 9 positions matching TRBD1. This CDR3 is 13 amino acids long. After removal of 11 bases from V and 5 bases from J, the junction contained 9 bases not matched to a gene. Germline V gene data show CDR1 as MNHNS and CDR2 as SASEGT. CDR3 in amino acids: CAGEDRGGYGYTF. DNA of the CDR3: TGTGCCGGGGAGGACAGGGGAGGTTATGGCTACACCTTC.

This clone was observed a single time. The V call is TRBV6-6, the J call TRBJ2-5, with D uncertain. V gave up 0 bases and J gave up 5 bases, with 13 bases separating them. The CDR3 contains 15 residues. In germline, CDR1 is MNHNY, CDR2 SVGAGI (reference sequence). In DNA form, the CDR3 reads TGTGCCAGCAGTTACTCGAGCACGGTCGTGGAGACCCAGTACTTC. This codes for CASSYSSTVVETQYF.

This chain uses TRBV6-5 with TRBJ2-7, with D possibly matching TRBD2 (5 bases). Germline loops: CDR1 MNHEY, CDR2 SVGAGI. V was cut by 6 bases and J by 11 bases, with 23 bases left in between. There are 14 residues in the CDR3. CDR3 sequence: CASRRGITGIGEYF. Written as DNA, the CDR3 is TGTGCCAGCAGACGCGGCATAACCGGGATTGGTGAGTACTTC.

The chain is built from TRBV28 and TRBJ2-7, with 7 bases fitting TRBD1. Per the germline V gene, CDR1 is MDHEN and CDR2 is SYDVKM. The CDR3 spans 13 residues. V shed 5 bases and J 4 bases; nucleotides not matched to a gene: 5. The CDR3 nucleotides read TGTGCCAGCAGTCACGGGACAGTTTACGAGCAGTACTTC. This sequence encodes CASSHGTVYEQYF. Full variable domain (rest looked up from reference TRBV28 and TRBJ2-7): DVKVTQSSRYLVKRTGEKVFLECVQDMDHENMFWYRQDPGLGLRLIYFSYDVKMKEKGDIPEGYSVSREKKERFSLILESASTNQTSMYLCASSHGTVYEQYFGPGTRLTVT.

The table lists this clone with a count of one. The chain recombines TRBV27 with TRBJ1-1; 7 bases agree with TRBD1. The CDR3 is made up of 16 amino acids. V gave up 5 bases and J gave up 1 base; unmatched junction bases: 10. Per the germline V gene, CDR1 is MNHEY and CDR2 is SMNVEV (reference sequence). CDR3 amino acids: CASSPFSTGKNTEAFF. DNA for the CDR3: TGTGCCAGCAGTCCCTTCTCGACAGGGAAGAACACTGAAGCTTTCTTT.

The J gene is TRBJ2-3, the V gene TRBV6-6; 8 positions agree with TRBD1. The CDR3 has 14 amino acids. Germline CDR1 is MNHNY and CDR2 is SVGAGI (reference sequence). The junction had 6 bases not matched to a gene; V was cut back by 6 bases and J by 4 bases. CDR3 DNA: TGTGCCAGCAGACCCGGACAGGGTGCAGATACGCAGTATTTT. It specifies CASRPGQGADTQYF.

This clone has only a few counts. J is TRBJ1-3 and V is TRBV7-2, with D perhaps matching TRBD1 (5 bases). The CDR3 length is 17 residues. Trimming stripped 4 bases from V and 3 bases from J, with 19 bases between. Per germline, CDR1 SGHTA and CDR2 FQGNSA. CDR3 residues: CASSSRGGSSSGNTIYF. The DNA of the CDR3 is TGTGCCAGCAGCTCACGGGGGGGGTCCTCAAGTGGAAACACCATATATTTT.

The V gene is TRBV27, the J gene TRBJ2-3; perhaps TRBD1 as D (5 bases). Between the trimmed V and J ends, which lost 3 bases and 5 bases, there was a span of 12 bases. Germline-derived CDR1 and CDR2 are MNHEY and SMNVEV (reference sequence). CDR3 size: 14 residues. The chain's CDR3 is CASSFFSGIDTQYF. The CDR3 DNA reads as TGTGCCAGCAGTTTCTTCTCAGGGATAGATACGCAGTATTTT.

The chain is built from TRBV27 and TRBJ1-2; D gene unclear. V gave up 3 bases and J gave up 2 bases, with 10 bases separating them. CDR1 MNHEY and CDR2 SMNVEV come from the germline V gene (reference sequence). This CDR3 has 14 residues. CDR3: CASSFTPGNYGYTF. CDR3 in DNA: TGTGCCAGCAGTTTTACGCCGGGAAACTATGGCTACACCTTC.

The gene calls are TRBV23-1 and TRBJ2-4; TRBD1 is a possible D gene (5 bases). TRBV23-1 is an ORF; its function is uncertain. The V end lost 0 bases, the J end lost 6 bases, and 15 bases lay between the germline ends. The CDR3 is 16 residues long. CDR3 in DNA: TGCGCCAGCAGTCAATCGTGGGGCCAGCTCCTAAACATTCAGTACTTC. Its protein product is CASSQSWGQLLNIQYF.

The chain recombines TRBV19 with TRBJ1-1, with D hard to call. V lost 8 bases to trimming and J lost 4 bases, with 17 bases between them. The CDR3 length is 14 residues. Germline values: CDR1 LNHDA, CDR2 SQIVND (reference sequence). The CDR3 spells CASVRSGWITEAFF. CDR3 DNA: TGTGCCAGTGTTAGGTCGGGGTGGATCACTGAAGCTTTCTTT.

This chain links TRBV19 with TRBJ1-6; D unclear. Germline-derived CDR1 and CDR2 are LNHDA and SQIVND (reference sequence). With 6 bases removed from V and 6 bases from J, the gap between germline ends came to 9 bases. This CDR3 is built from 13 residues. CDR3 protein: CASRRHLNSPLHF. DNA for the CDR3: TGTGCCAGTAGGAGACACCTTAATTCACCCCTCCACTTT.

This chain joins TRBV5-1 and TRBJ2-7; 11 nucleotides align to TRBD2. The germline gives CDR1 SGHRS, CDR2 YFSETQ. V was clipped by 0 bases and J by 7 bases; unmatched bases: 9. This CDR3 has 16 amino acids. The CDR3 loop is CASSLETGLAGGEQYF. CDR3 nucleotide sequence: TGCGCCAGCAGCTTGGAAACGGGGCTAGCGGGAGGTGAGCAGTACTTC.

V usage is TRBV7-2 and J usage is TRBJ1-4, with TRBD1 identical over 7 bases. The V and J ends lost 5 bases and 4 bases, in that order; junction bases with no gene match: 7. This CDR3 region has 15 residues. Germline V gene lookup returns CDR1 SGHTA and CDR2 FQGNSA. For the CDR3, the DNA is TGTGCCAGCAGCCCAAGGACAGGATATAATGAAAAACTGTTTTTT. Translating gives CASSPRTGYNEKLFF.

This clone was detected only a few times. V gene TRBV19 combines with J gene TRBJ2-1; possibly TRBD1 for D (6 bases). The CDR3 has 12 residues. Germline CDR1 is LNHDA and CDR2 is SQIVND (reference sequence). The ends were cut back, 4 bases at V and 12 bases at J, with 13 bases in the middle. CDR3 nucleotides: TGTGCCAGTAGTACCTATCGACAGGTGCAGTTCTTC. Its translation: CASSTYRQVQFF.

The chain carries TRBV9 and TRBJ2-7; tentatively, D is TRBD2 (6 bases). The ends were cut back, 2 bases at V and 2 bases at J, with 20 bases in the middle. The CDR3 sequence is 17 residues long. CDR1 SGDLS and CDR2 YYNGEE come from the germline V gene. The CDR3 sequence is CASSVGERGVGAYEQYF. CDR3 DNA: TGTGCCAGCAGCGTTGGCGAACGCGGGGTCGGTGCCTACGAGCAGTACTTC. The full variable domain, with the rest looked up from reference TRBV9 and TRBJ2-7, is DSGVTQTPKHLITATGQRVTLRCSPRSGDLSVYWYQQSLDQGLQFLIQYYNGEERAKGNILERFSAQQFPDLHSELNLSSLELGDSALYFCASSVGERGVGAYEQYFGPGTRLTVT.

The chain links TRBV5-6 to TRBJ1-4; D might be TRBD1 (5 bases). CDR3 size: 16 residues. V lost 3 bases, J lost 0 bases, and 12 bases lay in between. Germline V gene lookup returns CDR1 SGHDT and CDR2 YYEEEE. The CDR3 region has the DNA TGTGCCAGCAGCTACAGACAGACAGCAACTAATGAAAAACTGTTTTTT. Residues: CASSYRQTATNEKLFF.

The V call is TRBV19, the J call TRBJ2-6; no clear D. The CDR3 runs to 14 residues. Germline V lookup: CDR1 LNHDA, CDR2 SQIVND (reference sequence). V lost 5 bases and J 4 bases, leaving 9 bases between the germline ends. CDR3 sequence: CASSQRSGANVLTF. DNA of the CDR3: TGTGCCAGTAGTCAGAGGTCGGGGGCCAACGTCCTGACTTTC.

The chain recombines TRBV9 with TRBJ2-1; TRBD2 matches at 12 bases. The CDR3 is 17 residues long. Germline-derived CDR1 and CDR2 are SGDLS and YYNGEE. V shed 0 bases and J 8 bases; nucleotides not matched to a gene: 9. CDR3 in DNA: TGTGCCAGCAGCGTAGCCCCACTAGCGGGAGGTGTCGATGAGCAGTTCTTC. Translation: CASSVAPLAGGVDEQFF.

The CDR3 protein is CASSPWDSPSYEQYF. The CDR3 DNA sequence: TGTGCCAGCAGCCCGTGGGACAGCCCCTCCTACGAGCAGTACTTC. This chain joins TRBV11-2 and TRBJ2-7; 7 nucleotides agree with TRBD1. This CDR3 contains 15 residues. The V gene's germline CDR1 is SGHAT and CDR2 FQNNGV. V shed 5 bases, J shed 0 bases, and the junction held 7 bases outside the gene matches. The full variable domain, rest sourced from reference TRBV11-2 and TRBJ2-7, is EAGVAQSPRYKIIEKRQSVAFWCNPISGHATLYWYQQILGQGPKLLIQFQNNGVVDDSQLPKDRFSAERLKGVDSTLKIQPAKLEDSAVYLCASSPWDSPSYEQYFGPGTRLTVT.

The chain couples TRBV4-2 to TRBJ2-3, with TRBD2 matching over 7 bases. Germline assignment: CDR1 LGHNA and CDR2 YNFKEQ. The CDR3 contains 16 residues. V was clipped by 2 bases and J by 2 bases; unmatched bases: 7. CDR3 coding DNA: TGTGCCAGCAGCCAACCACACCAGCGGGACACAGATACGCAGTATTTT. Its protein is CASSQPHQRDTDTQYF.

V usage is TRBV27 and J usage is TRBJ2-7; no definite D call. With 5 bases removed from V and 2 bases from J, the gap between germline ends came to 13 bases. Germline V gene lookup returns CDR1 MNHEY and CDR2 SMNVEV (reference sequence). The CDR3 length is 14 residues. The CDR3: CASSNQMGPYEQYF. The CDR3 nucleotides are TGTGCCAGCAGTAATCAGATGGGCCCCTACGAGCAGTACTTC.

V usage is TRBV4-1 and J usage is TRBJ2-7; D possibly corresponds to TRBD2 (5 bases). The CDR3 loop spans 15 amino acids. V was trimmed by 4 bases and J by 5 bases, leaving 18 bases between them. In germline, CDR1 is MGHRA, CDR2 YSYEKL. The CDR3 DNA follows: TGCGCCAGCAGCCTCAAGTTCGTCGGGGTTGACGAGCAGTACTTC. Protein: CASSLKFVGVDEQYF.

This chain joins TRBV7-2 and TRBJ2-7, with D possibly TRBD2 on 6 matching bases. This CDR3 is 15 amino acids long. Germline lookup yields CDR1 SGHTA and CDR2 FQGNSA. V lost 3 bases and J 3 bases, leaving 15 bases between the germline ends. The CDR3 is CASSFHPGEYYEQYF. CDR3 DNA sequence: TGTGCCAGCAGCTTCCACCCGGGGGAGTACTACGAGCAGTACTTC.